These 23 T cell receptor beta chains share one sample of origin, sequenced in a study of cytomegalovirus exposure and HLA in healthy donors. PCR employed 60 Vbeta and 13 Jbeta primers. Generated by immunoSEQ multiplex PCR, the TCRdb table keeps only in-frame clones and is missing some. The sample has about 140,000 clones, around 82% seen once. Sequenced: PBMCs. The receptors here all came from a man younger than 35 in good health and CMV-seropositive.

The chain is built from TRBV4-1 and TRBJ2-3, with D possibly TRBD2 on 5 matching bases. The germline CDR1 and CDR2 sequences are MGHRA and YSYEKL. Trimming cost V 3 bases and J 2 bases, with 12 bases left between them. This CDR3 region has 15 residues. The CDR3 sequence is CASSQPTDYTDTQYF. CDR3 sequence (DNA): TGCGCCAGCAGCCAGCCGACTGACTACACAGATACGCAGTATTTT.

V usage is TRBV29-1 and J usage is TRBJ1-1; 10 positions match TRBD1. The CDR3 has 15 residues. Looked up from germline, CDR1 is SQVTM and CDR2 is ANQGSEA. J lost 1 base, V lost 7 bases, and 9 bases had no gene match. CDR3 DNA: TGCAGCGGAGCTGGACAGGGGGAGGGGAACACTGAAGCTTTCTTT. Translated, it gives CSGAGQGEGNTEAFF.

V is TRBV11-2 and J is TRBJ1-5; no clear D gene. Germline CDR1 SGHAT, CDR2 FQNNGV. The CDR3 has 15 amino acids. V lost 3 bases to trimming and J lost 2 bases, with 11 bases between them. The CDR3 protein is CASSFGPGGNQPQHF. In DNA form, the CDR3 reads TGTGCCAGCAGCTTTGGGCCAGGTGGCAATCAGCCCCAGCATTTT.

The chain couples TRBV6-5 to TRBJ1-2, with a weak D call TRBD1 (5 bases). The CDR3 contains 15 residues. Germline CDR1 is MNHEY and CDR2 is SVGAGI. Trimming removed 0 bases from V and 6 bases from J, with 14 bases in between. The CDR3, as DNA: TGTGCCAGCAGTTACTCCCAGGGCAGGGAGGATGGCTACACCTTC. Translated: CASSYSQGREDGYTF.

The chain has TRBV20-1 and TRBJ2-1; D unclear. Germline V gives CDR1 DFQATT, CDR2 SNEGSKA (reference sequence). Trimming stripped 3 bases from V and 10 bases from J, with 10 bases between. This CDR3 comprises 11 residues. The CDR3 loop reads CSASELREQFF. The CDR3 DNA reads as TGCAGTGCTAGCGAGCTACGGGAGCAGTTCTTC.

This clone was recorded only once. V is TRBV7-2 and J is TRBJ2-3, with no clear D. The CDR3 sequence is 13 residues long. Germline loops: CDR1 SGHTA, CDR2 FQGNSA. Deletions cut 5 bases from V and 0 bases from J, with 6 bases between. The CDR3 DNA is TGTGCCAGCAGCCACTATAGCACAGATACGCAGTATTTT. Protein product: CASSHYSTDTQYF.

The CDR3 DNA follows: TGCGCCAGCAGCTTTAATACGAACACCGGGGAGCTGTTTTTT. Its translation is CASSFNTNTGELFF. The rearrangement joins TRBV5-1 to TRBJ2-2; D unclear. The CDR3 covers 14 residues. Germline V gene sequence: CDR1 SGHRS, CDR2 YFSETQ. Trimming stripped 2 bases from V and 0 bases from J, with 5 bases between.

A word on this clone: A read error may account for a junction end that differs from germline. The chain uses TRBV5-1 and TRBJ1-1, with 7 bases fitting TRBD1. CDR3 length equals 14 residues. Germline values: CDR1 SGHRS, CDR2 YFSETQ. CDR3 DNA sequence: TGCGCCAGCAGCACCCGACAGGGCGACACTGAAGCTTTTTTT. It encodes CASSTRQGDTEAFF.

The gene calls are TRBV28 and TRBJ1-5, with D perhaps TRBD1 (6 bases). The CDR3 covers 17 residues. V shed 5 bases and J shed 4 bases, with 21 bases lying between them. Germline values: CDR1 MDHEN, CDR2 SYDVKM. In DNA form, the CDR3 reads TGTGCCAGCAGTGCCGCAGTTTCTACCAGGGGAAATCAGCCCCAGCATTTT. As protein: CASSAAVSTRGNQPQHF.

V gene TRBV7-2 combines with J gene TRBJ1-3, with 7 bases identical to TRBD1. V was clipped by 5 bases and J by 0 bases; unmatched bases: 10. The germline CDR1 and CDR2 sequences are SGHTA and FQGNSA. This CDR3 contains 17 residues. CDR3 sequence (DNA): TGTGCCAGCAGCCAGCGGGGGACAGCCCTCTCTGGAAACACCATATATTTT. Residues: CASSQRGTALSGNTIYF.

This rearrangement joins TRBV9 to TRBJ2-6; 9 nucleotides match TRBD1. The CDR3 loop spans 19 amino acids. Trimming at V came to 3 bases and at J to 0 bases, leaving 10 bases not matched to a gene. Germline V gene lookup returns CDR1 SGDLS and CDR2 YYNGEE. This chain's CDR3 is CASSGAGTGPSSGANVLTF. In nucleotides, the CDR3 is TGTGCCAGCAGCGGAGCCGGGACAGGGCCCAGCTCTGGGGCCAACGTCCTGACTTTC.

The chain employs TRBV11-2 and TRBJ2-2; D gene uncertain. The CDR3 runs to 11 residues. Germline CDR1 is SGHAT and CDR2 is FQNNGV. V lost 7 bases, J lost 4 bases, and 4 bases lay in between. The CDR3 loop reads CASIITGELFF. DNA of the CDR3: TGTGCCAGCATCATCACCGGGGAGCTGTTTTTT.

The chain carries TRBV18 and TRBJ1-2; 10 bases align to TRBD1. This CDR3 spans 15 amino acids. The V gene's germline CDR1 is KGHSH and CDR2 LQKENI. Trimming cost V 4 bases and J 2 bases; bases outside gene matches: 4. CDR3 amino acids: CASSQPGQGNYGYTF. The CDR3 bases are TGTGCCAGCTCACAACCGGGACAGGGGAACTATGGCTACACCTTC.

V gene TRBV18 combines with J gene TRBJ1-2, with D perhaps TRBD1 (5 bases). This CDR3 is built from 13 residues. Germline lookup yields CDR1 KGHSH and CDR2 LQKENI. V dropped 1 base and J dropped 2 bases, with 5 bases sitting between them. The DNA of the CDR3 is TGTGCCAGCTCACCACAGGGGAACTATGGCTACACCTTC. Its translation: CASSPQGNYGYTF.

The rearrangement links TRBV7-2 to TRBJ2-3; a possible D gene is TRBD2 (5 bases). Per the germline V gene, CDR1 is SGHTA and CDR2 is FQGNSA. The CDR3 consists of 15 residues. V lost 3 bases, J lost 3 bases, and 13 bases lay in between. CDR3 residues: CASSFMAGGTDTQYF. The DNA of the CDR3 is TGTGCCAGCAGCTTCATGGCGGGCGGTACAGATACGCAGTATTTT.

As for this clone: The junction and the germline gene differ at one end; a read error may be behind it. V and J are TRBV7-7 and TRBJ2-5, with TRBD1 identical over 9 bases. In germline, CDR1 is SSHAT, CDR2 FNYEAQ (reference sequence). CDR3 size: 15 residues. The CDR3 is CASSVYGQGRETQYF. The CDR3, as DNA: TGTGCTAGCAGCGTCTATGGACAGGGGCGGGAGACCCAGTACTTC. The full variable domain, with the rest looked up from reference TRBV7-7 and TRBJ2-5, is GAGVSQSPRYKVTKRGQDVTLRCDPISSHATLYWYQQALGQGPEFLTYFNYEAQPDKSGLPSDRFSAERPEGSISTLTIQRTEQRDSAMYRCASSVYGQGRETQYFGPGTRLLVL.

The rearrangement joins TRBV14 to TRBJ1-1; maybe TRBD1 (5 bases). V was pared by 1 base and J by 0 bases, with 9 bases between. The CDR3 has 15 amino acids. Germline V CDR1 and CDR2: SGHDN, FVKESK. The DNA of the CDR3 is TGTGCCAGCAGCCAAGTTAGGGGCATGAACACTGAAGCTTTCTTT. The encoded protein is CASSQVRGMNTEAFF.

This chain connects TRBV5-1 to TRBJ2-5, with 9 positions matching TRBD1. Germline loops: CDR1 SGHRS, CDR2 YFSETQ. CDR3 length: 15 residues. V was pared by 4 bases and J by 3 bases, with 7 bases of the junction left unmatched. Written as DNA, the CDR3 is TGCGCCAGCAGCACCGGGGACAGGGCTAAAGAGACCCAGTACTTC. Translation gives CASSTGDRAKETQYF.

In DNA, the CDR3 is TGTGCCAGCAGTTTCTCGACTAGCGGGTTACAAGAGACCCAGTACTTC. This gives the protein CASSFSTSGLQETQYF. V and J are TRBV2 and TRBJ2-5; 10 positions agree with TRBD2. The CDR3 has 16 amino acids. The germline V gene has CDR1 SNHLY and CDR2 FYNNEI. Unmatched junction bases numbered 8, after V lost 5 bases and J lost 2 bases.

Here the CDR3 DNA reads TGTGCCAGTAGCCCGACAGGGGCTCAAGAGCAGTACTTC. This gives the protein CASSPTGAQEQYF. The rearrangement uses TRBV19 and TRBJ2-7; 8 bases are shared with TRBD1. Germline CDR1 reads LNHDA; CDR2 reads SQIVND (reference sequence). The ends lost 6 bases at V and 7 bases at J; junction bases unmatched: 8. The CDR3 has 13 amino acids.

This chain connects TRBV13 to TRBJ2-1; possible D gene TRBD2, 5 bases. The CDR3 is made up of 12 amino acids. The V end was cut by 4 bases, the J end by 6 bases, with 7 bases between. CDR1 is PRHDT and CDR2 is FYEKMQ in the germline V gene (reference sequence). CDR3 protein: CASSSTSNEQFF. CDR3 in DNA: TGTGCCAGCAGCTCCACTAGCAATGAGCAGTTCTTC.

The chain links TRBV6-5 to TRBJ2-1; 7 bases match TRBD2. The V gene's germline CDR1 is MNHEY and CDR2 SVGAGI. This CDR3 comprises 15 residues. V dropped 4 bases and J dropped 2; count of bases not matched to a gene: 5. The chain's CDR3 is CASSSRAGTYNEQFF. CDR3 bases: TGTGCCAGCAGTTCTCGAGCGGGGACCTACAATGAGCAGTTCTTC.

This chain joins TRBV4-1 and TRBJ1-5; the D gene is possibly TRBD1 (5 bases). V was trimmed by 1 base and J by 0 bases, leaving 10 bases between them. Germline CDR1 and CDR2: MGHRA and YSYEKL. The CDR3 sequence is 16 residues long. The CDR3 protein is CASSQADSYSNQPQHF. CDR3 nucleotides: TGCGCCAGCAGCCAAGCCGACAGTTATAGCAATCAGCCCCAGCATTTT.